These T cell receptor beta chains were read from a single sample in a study of glioma-infiltrating T cells. TCRdb recomputed calls from the multiplex PCR reads with MiXCR, one row per CDR3 protein. The sample yields under 150,000 distinct CDR3 sequences, 20% to 25% seen once. Sequencing was carried out using glioma tissue, nonneoplastic brain tissue, or PBMCs (not recorded which). These receptors were taken from a human donor with low-grade glioma or glioblastoma, undergoing nonglioma brain surgery, or in good health (not recorded which). CDR3s include the opening cysteine and the closing phenylalanine or tryptophan. The order of the fields is clone size, J gene, D gene, V gene, CDR3 protein, CDR3 DNA. D genes are given only for firm matches. Part of the rows lack a size; the others show once, few, many or a class for expanded clones.

>few|TRBJ2-4|TRBD1|TRBV4-1
CASSQDRGTGTVAKNIQYF
TGCGCCAGCAGCCAAGATCGGGGAACGGGGACAGTAGCCAAAAACATTCAGTACTTC
>few|TRBJ1-1|.|TRBV6-4
CASSPTGGSGAFF
TGTGCCAGCAGTCCTACCGGGGGGAGCGGAGCTTTCTTT
>.|TRBJ2-5|.|TRBV3-1
CASSGGSTQETQYF
TGTGCCAGCAGCGGAGGGTCTACCCAAGAGACCCAGTACTTC
>.|TRBJ1-3|.|TRBV20-1
CSARGSGNTIYF
TGCAGTGCTAGGGGTAGCGGAAACACCATATATTTT
>many|TRBJ1-5|.|TRBV27
CASSFALGNQPQHF
TGTGCCAGCAGTTTCGCGCTTGGGAATCAGCCCCAGCATTTT
>many|TRBJ1-5|TRBD1|TRBV6-1
CASSGGTGNQPQHF
TGTGCCAGCAGTGGGGGGACAGGGAATCAGCCCCAGCATTTT
>few|TRBJ1-1|.|TRBV7-3
CASSLPRSRLWDTEAFF
TGTGCCAGCAGCTTACCTCGAAGTCGGCTTTGGGACACTGAAGCTTTCTTT
>.|TRBJ2-3|TRBD2|TRBV4-2
CASKSGGLLFSDEQFF
TGTGCCAGCAAATCGGGGGGGCTGTTATTTAGCGATGAGCAGTTCTTT
>many|TRBJ1-5|.|TRBV3-1
CASSQETVNQPQHF
TGTGCCAGCAGCCAAGAGACAGTCAATCAGCCCCAGCATTTT
>.|TRBJ1-6|.|TRBV10-3
CAAGHKDSPLHF
TGTGCTGCCGGACACAAGGATTCACCCCTCCACTTT
>many|TRBJ2-5|.|TRBV20-1
CSARQLGETQYF
TGCAGTGCCAGACAGTTGGGGGAGACCCAGTACTTC
>many|TRBJ1-1|.|TRBV11-2
CASSLGSNTEAFF
TGTGCCAGCAGCTTAGGTTCCAACACTGAAGCTTTCTTT
>many|TRBJ2-3|.|TRBV6-1
CASTTGGDTQYF
TGTGCCAGCACCACTGGGGGGGATACGCAGTATTTT